This TCR beta chain was recorded in a study of T cell responses to AZD1222 COVID-19 vaccine. CDR1 is SNHLY and CDR2 is FYNNEI in the germline V gene. V lost 2 bases and J 7 bases, leaving 15 bases between the germline ends. The CDR3 has 14 amino acids. Broader study findings: Baseline serology detected seropositivity in only a handful of AZD1222 recipients.

Profiled with immunoSEQ multiplex PCR; TCRdb holds only in-frame clones, not every one. The sample shows roughly 120,000 clones, roughly 90% of them seen only once. In the case of this clone: The antigen is unknown.

The chain uses TRBV2 and TRBJ2-7; TRBD2 is a possible D gene (5 bases). The clonotype comes from an adult who received the AZD1222 COVID-19 vaccine. The sequences come from peripheral blood, collected 28 days after the second AZD1222 dose. The CDR3 DNA is TGTGCCAGCAGTGAACTAGACCGGAGGAGGGAGCAGTACTTC. Its protein is CASSELDRRREQYF.